Below are 29 T cell receptor beta chains sequenced from a single sample in a study of T-cell reconstitution after alpha-beta-depleted transplantation in children. Unique molecular identifiers were incorporated during preparation of the TCRbeta library. TCRdb independently ran MiXCR on the PCR reads; one entry per CDR3 protein. The data contain hundreds of thousands of distinct CDR3 sequences, more than 10% of them singletons. The sequencing used PBMCs from the stem cell graft donor, collected from the stem cell graft. These receptors all stem from a human donor who donated a stem cell graft to a child with acute lymphoblastic leukemia.

This clonotype was seen at least ten times. The rearrangement uses TRBV5-1 and TRBJ2-1, with TRBD2 as a possible D gene (6 bases). Germline assignment: CDR1 SGHRS and CDR2 YFSETQ. V lost 2 bases and J lost 9, with 12 bases in between. CDR3 length equals 13 residues. CDR3 DNA sequence: TGCGCCAGCAGCTTCTCGCCCGGGGGTGAGCAGTTCTTC. The encoded protein is CASSFSPGGEQFF.

This clonotype was seen ten or more times. V is TRBV9 and J is TRBJ2-3, with D possibly matching TRBD2 (7 bases). Deletions cut 3 bases from V and 0 bases from J, with 8 bases between. Germline CDR1 is SGDLS and CDR2 is YYNGEE. The CDR3 extends over 14 amino acids. As DNA, the CDR3 is TGTGCCAGCAGCGAGGGGGGGAGCACAGATACGCAGTATTTT. It specifies CASSEGGSTDTQYF.

The table lists this clonotype with many counts. The chain links TRBV5-1 to TRBJ1-1; D is uncertain. The germline V and J ends were trimmed by 2 bases and 2 bases, with 10 bases remaining between them. Germline V lookup: CDR1 SGHRS, CDR2 YFSETQ. CDR3 length: 14 residues. DNA for the CDR3: TGCGCCAGCAGCTTTCGGGCAGATAACACTGAAGCTTTCTTT. Its translation is CASSFRADNTEAFF. The variable domain in full, completed from reference TRBV5-1 and TRBJ1-1, reads KAGVTQTPRYLIKTRGQQVTLSCSPISGHRSVSWYQQTPGQGLQFLFEYFSETQRNKGNFPGRFSGRQFSNSRSEMNVSTLELGDSALYLCASSFRADNTEAFFGQGTRLTVV.

This clonotype was seen many times. The chain employs TRBV6-5 and TRBJ2-3; TRBD2 matches at 8 bases. The germline V gene encodes CDR1 MNHEY and CDR2 SVGAGI. This CDR3 is built from 14 residues. V gave up 7 bases and J gave up 3 bases; unmatched junction bases: 6. Here the CDR3 DNA reads TGTGCCAGCAAACGGGGGGGCGTAACAGATACGCAGTATTTT. This codes for CASKRGGVTDTQYF.

This clonotype was seen at least ten times. The V and J genes are TRBV18 and TRBJ2-2; perhaps TRBD2 as D (5 bases). V was cut by 3 bases and J by 0 bases, with 11 bases left in between. The CDR3 consists of 16 residues. CDR1 is KGHSH and CDR2 is LQKENI in the germline V gene. CDR3 bases: TGTGCCAGCTCACCCCTGGGGAGCTCGAACACCGGGGAGCTGTTTTTT. Translating it yields CASSPLGSSNTGELFF. Together with reference TRBV18 and TRBJ2-2, the CDR3 gives the full variable domain: NAGVMQNPRHLVRRRGQEARLRCSPMKGHSHVYWYRQLPEEGLKFMVYLQKENIIDESGMPKERFSAEFPKEGPSILRIQQVVRGDSAAYFCASSPLGSSNTGELFFGEGSRLTVL.

This clonotype was observed many times. The chain joins TRBV29-1 to TRBJ2-3, with 8 bases aligning to TRBD1. V lost 0 bases and J lost 3; bases outside the gene matches: 5. Germline values: CDR1 SQVTM, CDR2 ANQGSEA. The CDR3 length is 15 residues. The CDR3 region has the DNA TGCAGCGTTGAAGACAACGGACAGGGAACAGATACGCAGTATTTT. Its protein product is CSVEDNGQGTDTQYF.

Details on this clonotype: Just one base apart from a much larger clone, this may be a read error. V is TRBV7-2 and J is TRBJ1-1; D unclear. V was clipped by 1 base and J by 4 bases, with 16 bases between them. Germline V gene data show CDR1 as SGHTA and CDR2 as FQGNSA. This CDR3 is built from 16 residues. The chain's CDR3 is CASSLVGSRRSTEAFF. The CDR3, as DNA: TGTGCCAGCAGCTTAGTAGGTTCAAGGAGGAGCACTGAAGCTTTCTTT.

In its sample, this clonotype was seen many times. The chain combines TRBV6-1 with TRBJ1-5, with D perhaps TRBD1 (6 bases). The CDR3 is 15 amino acids. The germline V and J ends were trimmed by 10 bases and 0 bases, with 16 bases remaining between them. Germline values: CDR1 MNHNS, CDR2 SASEGT. The CDR3 nucleotides read TGTGCCACCAACAGGGAGAGACTTAGCAATCAGCCCCAGCATTTT. Residues: CATNRERLSNQPQHF.

This clonotype appeared a few times. This chain connects TRBV6-6 to TRBJ1-1, with D perhaps TRBD1 (5 bases). Germline CDR1 reads MNHNY; CDR2 reads SVGAGI (reference sequence). V lost 4 bases to trimming and J lost 10 bases, with 13 bases between them. The CDR3 consists of 12 residues. For the CDR3, the DNA is TGTGCCAGCAGTTCCGACAGACCGGGAGCTTTCTTT. Protein: CASSSDRPGAFF.

This clonotype came up many times. The chain joins TRBV28 to TRBJ1-2; perhaps TRBD1 as D (5 bases). With 5 bases removed from V and 4 bases from J, the gap between germline ends came to 17 bases. The CDR3 length is 15 residues. Germline V gene sequence: CDR1 MDHEN, CDR2 SYDVKM. The CDR3 here is CASSPGTERAYGYTF. CDR3 DNA sequence: TGTGCCAGCAGTCCTGGGACCGAGAGGGCCTATGGCTACACCTTC.

This clonotype has a count of ten or more. The chain couples TRBV27 to TRBJ1-1; D perhaps matches TRBD1 (5 bases). Germline V gene data show CDR1 as MNHEY and CDR2 as SMNVEV (reference sequence). Between the trimmed V and J ends, which lost 3 bases and 4 bases, there was a span of 12 bases. This CDR3 has 14 amino acids. CDR3 sequence (DNA): TGTGCCAGCAGTTTCAGGGTTGACGGCACTGAAGCTTTCTTT. Translating it yields CASSFRVDGTEAFF.

This clonotype appeared many times. This chain uses TRBV13 with TRBJ2-7; 7 bases are shared with TRBD2. Germline CDR1 and CDR2: PRHDT and FYEKMQ (reference sequence). Trimming removed 3 bases from V and 2 bases from J; junction bases left unmatched: 7. This CDR3 has 15 amino acids. The CDR3 DNA reads as TGTGCCAGCAGCTTTTCTAAGCGGGGTACCTACGAGCAGTACTTC. This encodes CASSFSKRGTYEQYF. The variable domain in full, completed from reference TRBV13 and TRBJ2-7, reads AAGVIQSPRHLIKEKRETATLKCYPIPRHDTVYWYQQGPGQDPQFLISFYEKMQSDKGSIPDRFSAQQFSDYHSELNMSSLELGDSALYFCASSFSKRGTYEQYFGPGTRLTVT.

This clonotype was counted many times. This rearrangement joins TRBV12-3 or TRBV12-4 to TRBJ1-4; tentative D call: TRBD1 (5 bases). This CDR3 region has 16 residues. Trimming took 3 bases from V and 5 from J, leaving 16 bases between them. DNA of the CDR3: TGTGCCAGCAGTTTTCCCGAGACTGGGGGGAATGAAAAACTGTTTTTT. This encodes CASSFPETGGNEKLFF.

The chain joins TRBV6-5 to TRBJ2-5; no definite D call. In germline, CDR1 is MNHEY, CDR2 SVGAGI. V gave up 2 bases and J gave up 5 bases, with 9 bases separating them. The CDR3 extends over 13 amino acids. The CDR3, as DNA: TGTGCCAGCAGTTACCTCCGCGCGGAGACCCAGTACTTC. Protein product: CASSYLRAETQYF.

This clonotype was seen repeatedly, ten times or more. The chain uses TRBV5-1 and TRBJ2-3, with 13 bases matching TRBD2. Germline CDR1 SGHRS, CDR2 YFSETQ. The CDR3 covers 17 residues. Losses at the gene ends were 2 bases for V and 6 bases for J; bases not matched to a gene: 9. The CDR3 loop reads CASSFLQGGLAGDTQYF. The CDR3 nucleotides are TGCGCCAGCAGCTTTTTACAGGGGGGACTAGCGGGGGATACGCAGTATTTT.

This clonotype has at least ten counts. This chain uses TRBV28 with TRBJ1-2; D is unclear. This CDR3 has 12 residues. V lost 2 bases, J lost 5 bases, and 6 bases lay in between. Germline V gene data show CDR1 as MDHEN and CDR2 as SYDVKM. The CDR3 loop is CASSLETYGYTF. The CDR3 region has the DNA TGTGCCAGCAGTTTAGAGACTTATGGCTACACCTTC.

The V and J genes are TRBV10-1 and TRBJ2-5, with TRBD1 as a possible D gene (6 bases). Looked up from germline, CDR1 is WNHNN and CDR2 is SYGVQD (reference sequence). This CDR3 comprises 19 residues. Trimming cost V 4 bases and J 7 bases, with 31 bases left between them. CDR3 sequence: CASSAGQPLLGFDIWTQYF. Here the CDR3 DNA reads TGCGCCAGCAGTGCAGGACAGCCCCTTTTAGGATTTGATATCTGGACCCAGTACTTC.

This clonotype was seen many times. V gene TRBV5-1 combines with J gene TRBJ1-1; the D is unclear. The CDR3 has 15 amino acids. Germline CDR1 and CDR2: SGHRS and YFSETQ. The germline V and J ends were trimmed by 3 bases and 4 bases, with 16 bases remaining between them. The CDR3 nucleotides are TGCGCCAGCAGCTCGGGCCACCCCGCTGGCACTGAAGCTTTCTTT. It specifies CASSSGHPAGTEAFF.

This clonotype was seen ten or more times. CDR3 sequence (DNA): TGTGCCATCAGTGACGTCCCCTACGAGCAGTACTTC. Residues: CAISDVPYEQYF. The chain joins TRBV10-3 to TRBJ2-7, with D unresolved. CDR3 length: 12 amino acids. Trimming cost V 3 bases and J 2 bases, with 5 bases left between them. CDR1 and CDR2 (germline): ENHRY, SYGVKD.

This clonotype was picked up many times. The chain is built from TRBV4-3 and TRBJ2-2, with unresolved D. Germline CDR1 is LGHNA and CDR2 is YSLEER. V lost 4 bases, J lost 0 bases, and 12 bases lay in between. There are 16 residues in the CDR3. CDR3 sequence reads: CASSLKPPTNTGELFF. DNA for the CDR3: TGCGCCAGCAGCCTTAAACCCCCCACGAACACCGGGGAGCTGTTTTTT.

This clonotype has only a few counts. It is unclear where the CDR3 begins or ends on the DNA, so no DNA is shown, and the CDR3 is as TCRdb lists it. The V and J genes are TRBV11-2 and TRBJ2-6; TRBD1 is the table's D call, not checked against the DNA. The CDR3 contains 18 residues when both ends are counted. CDR1 is SGHAT and CDR2 is FQNNGV in the germline V gene. CDR3 region: CASSFLAGALSGANVLTF.

This clonotype showed up many times. The chain has TRBV5-1 and TRBJ2-1; TRBD2 aligns across 8 bases. The V gene end was trimmed by 3 bases and the J gene end by 6 bases; junction bases not matched to a gene: 17. From germline, CDR1 is SGHRS and CDR2 YFSETQ. CDR3 length: 18 amino acids. CDR3 sequence reads: CASSSIGKRGPGSNEQFF. CDR3 sequence (DNA): TGCGCCAGCAGCTCCATCGGGAAGCGGGGGCCTGGTTCCAATGAGCAGTTCTTC.

This clonotype came up many times. The chain employs TRBV5-1 and TRBJ2-1; D may be TRBD1 (6 bases). Germline assignment: CDR1 SGHRS and CDR2 YFSETQ. The CDR3 extends over 14 amino acids. Trimming removed 3 bases at V and 7 bases at J, with 14 bases between. The CDR3 loop is CASSSSGTMNEQFF. In DNA, the CDR3 is TGCGCCAGCAGCTCCTCCGGGACAATGAATGAGCAGTTCTTC.

This clonotype showed up just a few times. This chain's CDR3 is CASSLVDVANSPLHF. In nucleotides, the CDR3 is TGTGCCAGCAGCTTGGTAGACGTTGCCAATTCACCCCTCCACTTT. This chain uses TRBV5-5 with TRBJ1-6; D is unresolved. Trimming left V 0 bases short and J 7 bases short, with 11 bases between. Germline CDR1 and CDR2: SGHKS and YYEKEE (reference sequence). The CDR3 extends over 15 amino acids.

This clonotype was observed many times. The chain combines TRBV6-1 with TRBJ2-2; D call uncertain. CDR3 size: 18 residues. Germline V gives CDR1 MNHNS, CDR2 SASEGT. Trimming removed 5 bases from V and 1 base from J, with 20 bases in between. CDR3 DNA sequence: TGTGCCAGCAGTCCATACCCACCATTGACACAGAACACCGGGGAGCTGTTTTTT. It yields the protein CASSPYPPLTQNTGELFF.

The chain uses TRBV6-1 and TRBJ2-1; D is uncertain. Per the germline V gene, CDR1 is MNHNS and CDR2 is SASEGT. The CDR3 has 12 amino acids. V lost 6 bases to trimming and J lost 9 bases, with 12 bases between them. CDR3 DNA: TGTGCCAGCAGCTACGGGCTCTCTGAGCAGTTCTTC. Translation: CASSYGLSEQFF.

This clonotype was counted ten times or more. The V and J genes are TRBV20-1 and TRBJ1-1; D perhaps matches TRBD1 (5 bases). The CDR3 contains 14 residues. The V end lost 0 bases, the J end lost 11 bases, and 19 bases lay between the germline ends. The V gene's germline CDR1 is DFQATT and CDR2 SNEGSKA (reference sequence). DNA of the CDR3: TGCAGTGCTAGAGATTACGACAGAACTTTTGGGGCTTTCTTT. Protein sequence: CSARDYDRTFGAFF.

This clonotype was found many times. V gene TRBV20-1 combines with J gene TRBJ1-4; D is ambiguous. CDR1 and CDR2 from the germline V gene are DFQATT and SNEGSKA (reference sequence). The germline V and J ends were trimmed by 6 bases and 8 bases, with 22 bases remaining between them. The CDR3 has 15 residues. The CDR3 bases are TGCAGTGCCACGAACCAAGGAGGGTTTTGGGAAAAACTGTTTTTT. Translated, it gives CSATNQGGFWEKLFF.

This clonotype was found many times. The CDR3 region is CSASGSLNGGHEQYF. The CDR3 DNA reads TGCAGTGCTTCCGGGAGCTTGAACGGTGGCCACGAGCAGTACTTC. V gene TRBV20-1 combines with J gene TRBJ2-7, with a possible D match to TRBD2 (6 bases). CDR1 and CDR2 (germline): DFQATT, SNEGSKA (reference sequence). V lost 5 bases and J 5 bases, leaving 22 bases between the germline ends. The CDR3 loop spans 15 amino acids.